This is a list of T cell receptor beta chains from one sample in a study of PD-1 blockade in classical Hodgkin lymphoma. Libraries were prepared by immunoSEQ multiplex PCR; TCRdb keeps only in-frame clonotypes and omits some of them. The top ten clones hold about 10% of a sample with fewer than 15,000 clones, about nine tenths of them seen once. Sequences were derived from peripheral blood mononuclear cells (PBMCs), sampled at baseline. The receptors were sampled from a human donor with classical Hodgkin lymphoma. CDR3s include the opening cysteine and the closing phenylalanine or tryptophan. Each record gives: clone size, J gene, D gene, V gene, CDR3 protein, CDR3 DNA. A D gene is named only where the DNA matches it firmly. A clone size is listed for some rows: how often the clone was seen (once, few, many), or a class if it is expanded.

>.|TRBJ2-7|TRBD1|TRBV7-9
CASSQDRQNPYEQYF
TGTGCCAGCAGCCAGGACAGGCAGAATCCCTACGAGCAGTACTTC
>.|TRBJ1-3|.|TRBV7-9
CASTGSRPGNTIYF
TGTGCCAGCACGGGCAGTCGTCCTGGAAACACCATATATTTT
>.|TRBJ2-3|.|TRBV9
CASSVVAGATDTQYF
TGTGCCAGCAGCGTAGTGGCGGGGGCAACAGATACGCAGTATTTT
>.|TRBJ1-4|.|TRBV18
CASSPVGATNEKLFF
TGTGCCAGCTCACCAGTGGGGGCAACTAATGAAAAACTGTTTTTT
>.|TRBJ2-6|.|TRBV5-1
CASGSSGANVLTF
TGCGCCAGCGGGAGCTCTGGGGCCAACGTCCTGACTTTC
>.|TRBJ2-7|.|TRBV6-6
CASTISGASYEQYF
TGTGCCAGCACCATCTCCGGGGCTTCCTACGAGCAGTACTTC
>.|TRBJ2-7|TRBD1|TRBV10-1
CASSESVPIPQGSSYEQYF
TGCGCCAGCAGTGAGTCCGTCCCAATCCCACAGGGGAGCTCCTACGAGCAGTACTTC
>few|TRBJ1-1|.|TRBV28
CASRVSYMNTEAFF
TGTGCCAGCAGGGTCAGCTACATGAACACTGAAGCTTTCTTT
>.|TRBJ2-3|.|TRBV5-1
CASSLGRAPSTDTQYF
TGCGCCAGCAGCTTGGGGCGGGCGCCTAGCACAGATACGCAGTATTTT
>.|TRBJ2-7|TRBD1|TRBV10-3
CAISSGTGFESYEQYF
TGTGCCATCAGTTCCGGGACAGGGTTTGAATCCTACGAGCAGTACTTC
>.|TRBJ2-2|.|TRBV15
CATAGSNTGELFF
TGTGCCACCGCGGGATCGAACACCGGGGAGCTGTTTTTT
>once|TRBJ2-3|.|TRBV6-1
CASGAVIGNSQYF
TGTGCCAGCGGGGCAGTGATTGGTAACTCGCAGTATTTT
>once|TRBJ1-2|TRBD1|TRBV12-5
CASGSGQGAFANYGYTF
TGTGCTAGTGGAAGCGGACAGGGGGCGTTCGCAAACTATGGCTACACCTTC
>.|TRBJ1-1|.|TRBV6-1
CASSEALLVGISNTEAFF
TGTGCCAGCAGTGAAGCGCTATTGGTTGGGATCTCGAACACTGAAGCTTTCTTT
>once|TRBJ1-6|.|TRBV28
CASFTGTIRSPLHF
TGTGCCAGCTTCACCGGGACAATCCGTTCACCCCTCCACTTT
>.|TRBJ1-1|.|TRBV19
CASKLWEDSEAFF
TGTGCCAGTAAGCTGTGGGAGGACAGTGAAGCTTTCTTT
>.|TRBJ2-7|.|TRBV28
CASSLGSLYEQYF
TGTGCCAGCAGTCTAGGCTCCCTCTACGAGCAGTACTTC
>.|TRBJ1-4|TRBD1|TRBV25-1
CASSQGQLSTNEKLFF
TGTGCCAGCAGTCAGGGACAGCTGTCAACTAATGAAAAACTGTTTTTT
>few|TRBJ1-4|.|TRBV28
CASSPLWTPNEKLFF
TGTGCCAGCAGCCCCCTTTGGACACCCAATGAAAAACTGTTTTTT
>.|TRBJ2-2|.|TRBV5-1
CASSRAGGVPGELFF
TGCGCCAGCTCCCGGGCAGGGGGGGTCCCCGGGGAGCTGTTTTTT
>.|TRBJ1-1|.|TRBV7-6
CASSLGGRETEAFF
TGTGCCAGCAGCCTAGGAGGGCGGGAAACTGAAGCTTTCTTT
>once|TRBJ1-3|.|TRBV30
CAWSNRPGNTIYF
TGTGCCTGGAGTAACCGGCCTGGAAACACCATATATTTT
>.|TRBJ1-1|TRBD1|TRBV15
CATSRTGQGVATEAFF
TGTGCCACCAGCAGAACCGGACAGGGGGTGGCCACTGAAGCTTTCTTT
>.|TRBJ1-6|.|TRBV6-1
CASSESFPLHF
TGTGCCAGCAGTGAATCTTTCCCCCTCCACTTT
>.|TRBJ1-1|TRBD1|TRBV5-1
CASTPTGANTEAFF
TGCGCCAGCACCCCGACAGGGGCCAACACTGAAGCTTTCTTT
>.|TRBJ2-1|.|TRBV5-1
CASSLVGVYEQFF
TGCGCCAGCAGCTTGGTCGGGGTATACGAGCAGTTCTTC
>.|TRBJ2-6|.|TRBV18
CASSPRLGAGANVLTF
TGTGCCAGCTCACCACGTTTAGGGGCTGGGGCCAACGTCCTGACTTTC
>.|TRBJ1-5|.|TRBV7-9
CASSLGGGQPQHF
TGTGCCAGCAGCTTAGGGGGAGGGCAGCCCCAGCATTTT
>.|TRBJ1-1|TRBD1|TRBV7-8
CASSLTTGALTEAFF
TGTGCCAGCAGCTTAACTACAGGGGCCCTCACTGAAGCTTTCTTT
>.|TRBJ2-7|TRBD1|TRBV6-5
CASSTDRGHYEQYF
TGTGCCAGCAGCACGGACAGGGGCCACTACGAGCAGTACTTC
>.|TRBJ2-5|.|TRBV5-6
CASSYRTADWETQYF
TGTGCCAGCAGCTACCGGACCGCAGATTGGGAGACCCAGTACTTC
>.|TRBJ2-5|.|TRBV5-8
CASSTIGAEETQYF
TGTGCCAGCAGCACAATAGGGGCAGAAGAGACCCAGTACTTC
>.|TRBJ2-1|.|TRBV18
CASSPSRQGYNEQFF
TGTGCCAGCTCACCGTCTCGGCAGGGGTACAATGAGCAGTTCTTC
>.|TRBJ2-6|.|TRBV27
CASSPLWANVLTF
TGTGCCAGCAGTCCCCTCTGGGCCAACGTCCTGACTTTC
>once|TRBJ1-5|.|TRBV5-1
CASSRDLNQPQHF
TGCGCCAGCAGTCGGGACCTCAATCAGCCCCAGCATTTT
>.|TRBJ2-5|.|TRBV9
CASSVGSGFQETQYF
TGTGCCAGCAGCGTAGGGTCGGGATTCCAAGAGACCCAGTACTTC
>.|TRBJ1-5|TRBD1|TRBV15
CATADRASNQPQHF
TGTGCCACCGCAGACAGGGCCAGCAATCAGCCCCAGCATTTT
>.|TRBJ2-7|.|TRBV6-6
CASSQPGLLVNEQYF
TGTGCCAGCAGCCAACCGGGCCTCCTGGTAAACGAGCAGTACTTC
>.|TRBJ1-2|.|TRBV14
CASSRYSAGMGNYGYTF
TGTGCCAGCAGCCGCTACTCGGCGGGTATGGGGAACTATGGCTACACCTTC